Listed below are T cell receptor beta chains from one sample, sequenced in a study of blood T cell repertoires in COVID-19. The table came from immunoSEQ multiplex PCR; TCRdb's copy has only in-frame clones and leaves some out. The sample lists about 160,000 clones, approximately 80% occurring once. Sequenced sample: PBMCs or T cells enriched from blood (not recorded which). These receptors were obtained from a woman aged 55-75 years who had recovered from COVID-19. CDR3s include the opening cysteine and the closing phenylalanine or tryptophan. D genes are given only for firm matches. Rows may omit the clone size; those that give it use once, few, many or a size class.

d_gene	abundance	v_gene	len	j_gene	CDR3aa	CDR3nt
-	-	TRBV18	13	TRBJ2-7	CASSPEAAYEQYF	TGTGCCAGCTCACCAGAGGCAGCCTACGAGCAGTACTTC
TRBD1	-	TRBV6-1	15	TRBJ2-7	CASSEAGTGDYEQYF	TGTGCCAGCAGTGAAGCCGGGACAGGGGACTACGAGCAGTACTTC
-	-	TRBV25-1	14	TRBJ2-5	CASSERDFQETQYF	TGTGCCAGCAGTGAGAGGGACTTTCAAGAGACCCAGTACTTC
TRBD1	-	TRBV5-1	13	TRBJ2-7	CASYPGTGYEQYF	TGCGCCAGCTATCCCGGGACAGGGTACGAGCAGTACTTC
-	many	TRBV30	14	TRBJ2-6	CAWSAISGANVLTF	TGTGCCTGGAGCGCGATCTCTGGGGCCAACGTCCTGACTTTC
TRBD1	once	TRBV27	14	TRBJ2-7	CASSLRQGAGEQYF	TGTGCCAGCAGTTTGAGGCAGGGGGCTGGCGAGCAGTACTTC
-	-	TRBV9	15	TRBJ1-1	CASSVGWRGGGEAFF	TGTGCCAGCAGCGTAGGTTGGAGGGGAGGCGGTGAAGCTTTCTTT
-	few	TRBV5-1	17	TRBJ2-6	CASSLGDGASGANVLTF	TGCGCCAGCAGCTTGGGCGACGGAGCCTCTGGGGCCAACGTCCTGACTTTC
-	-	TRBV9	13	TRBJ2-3	CASSVGHTDTQYF	TGTGCCAGCAGCGTAGGTCACACAGATACGCAGTATTTT
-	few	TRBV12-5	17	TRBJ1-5	CASGLVLGEQGNQPQHF	TGTGCTAGTGGTTTGGTCCTCGGGGAGCAGGGCAATCAGCCCCAGCATTTT
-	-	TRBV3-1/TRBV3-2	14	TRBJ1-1	CASSQGRVGTEAFF	TGTGCCAGCAGCCAAGGCAGGGTGGGCACTGAAGCTTTCTTT
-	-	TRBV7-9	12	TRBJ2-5	CAPPGRGETQYF	TGTGCACCCCCCGGGCGAGGGGAGACCCAGTACTTC
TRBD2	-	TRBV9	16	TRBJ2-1	CASSDGTSGGAREQFF	TGTGCCAGCAGCGACGGTACTAGCGGGGGGGCACGGGAGCAGTTCTTC
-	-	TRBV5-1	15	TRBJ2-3	CASSIEGGQTDTQYF	TGCGCCAGCAGCATAGAGGGGGGGCAGACAGATACGCAGTATTTT
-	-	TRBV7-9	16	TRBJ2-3	CASSPTQGITADTQYF	TGTGCCAGCAGCCCCACCCAGGGGATAACCGCAGATACGCAGTATTTT
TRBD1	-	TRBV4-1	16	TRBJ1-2	CASSQDRTGSNYGYTF	TGCGCCAGCAGCCAAGATCGGACAGGTAGTAACTATGGCTACACCTTC
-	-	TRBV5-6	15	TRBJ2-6	CASSYRVHGANVLTF	TGTGCCAGCAGCTACAGGGTTCATGGGGCCAACGTCCTGACTTTC
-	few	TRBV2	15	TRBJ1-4	CASSEETSLLEELFF	TGTGCCAGCAGTGAAGAGACGTCGCTCCTAGAGGAACTGTTTTTT
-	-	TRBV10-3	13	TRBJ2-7	CAIGASRDYEQYF	TGTGCCATCGGGGCCAGCCGCGATTACGAGCAGTACTTC
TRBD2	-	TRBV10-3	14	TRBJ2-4	CAISEGQGGNIQYF	TGTGCCATCAGTGAGGGGCAGGGAGGGAACATTCAGTACTTC
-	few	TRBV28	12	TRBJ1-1	CASLRENTEAFF	TGTGCTTCCCTACGAGAGAACACTGAAGCTTTCTTT
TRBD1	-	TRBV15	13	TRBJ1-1	CATSREVRGEAFF	TGTGCCACCAGCAGAGAGGTCAGGGGGGAGGCTTTCTTT
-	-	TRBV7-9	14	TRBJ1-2	CASSLRDNDYGYTF	TGTGCCAGCAGCTTACGGGACAATGACTATGGCTACACCTTC
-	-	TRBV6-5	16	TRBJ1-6	CASSYTPRGGNSPLHF	TGTGCCAGCAGTTACACTCCTAGAGGTGGGAATTCACCCCTCCACTTT
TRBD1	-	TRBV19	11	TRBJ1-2	CASRDRGGYTF	TGTGCCAGTAGGGACAGGGGAGGCTACACCTTC
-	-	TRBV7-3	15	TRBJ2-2	CASSSPGVATGELFF	TGTGCCAGCAGCTCCCCCGGGGTGGCCACCGGGGAGCTGTTTTTT
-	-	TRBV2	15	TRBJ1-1	CASSLGHPWNTEAFF	TGTGCCAGCAGTTTAGGACACCCCTGGAACACTGAAGCTTTCTTT
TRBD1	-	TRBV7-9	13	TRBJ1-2	CASSPRTGYGYTF	TGTGCCAGCAGCCCGCGGACAGGCTATGGCTACACCTTC
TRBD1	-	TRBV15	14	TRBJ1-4	CATSREAAGTGLFF	TGTGCCACCAGCAGAGAAGCTGCCGGGACAGGGCTGTTTTTT
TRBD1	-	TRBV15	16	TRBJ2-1	CATSVPGQYLYNEQFF	TGTGCCACCAGCGTTCCGGGACAGTACCTCTACAATGAGCAGTTCTTC
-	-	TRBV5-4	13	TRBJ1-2	CASSLQGSYGYTF	TGTGCCAGCAGCCTACAGGGTTCGTATGGCTACACCTTC
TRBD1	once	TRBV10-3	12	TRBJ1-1	CAISESDRAAFF	TGTGCCATCAGTGAGTCGGACAGGGCCGCTTTCTTT
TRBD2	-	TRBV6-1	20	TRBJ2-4	CASSAYLQTSGGGSKNIQYF	TGTGCCAGCAGTGCATATTTACAGACTAGCGGGGGAGGGTCCAAAAACATTCAGTACTTC
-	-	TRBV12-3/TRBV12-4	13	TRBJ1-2	CASSLGGLGGYTF	TGTGCCAGCAGTTTAGGGGGGCTGGGTGGCTACACCTTC
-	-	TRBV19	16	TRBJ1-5	CASSKFNSPSNQPQHF	TGTGCCAGTAGTAAATTTAACAGCCCTAGCAATCAGCCCCAGCATTTT
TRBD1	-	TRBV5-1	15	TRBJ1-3	CASSRGQDRGNTIYF	TGCGCCAGCAGTCGGGGACAGGATAGAGGAAACACCATATATTTT
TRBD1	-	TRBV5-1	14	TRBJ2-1	CASSSGQGRYEQFF	TGCGCCAGCAGCTCCGGACAGGGGAGGTATGAGCAGTTCTTC
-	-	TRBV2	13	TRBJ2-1	CASSGTNYNEQFF	TGTGCCAGCAGTGGGACTAACTACAATGAGCAGTTCTTC
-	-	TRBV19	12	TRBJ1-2	CASSVAREGYTF	TGTGCCAGTAGTGTAGCCAGGGAAGGCTACACCTTC
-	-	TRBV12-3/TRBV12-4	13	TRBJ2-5	CASRRDIQETQYF	TGTGCCAGCAGACGGGACATTCAAGAGACCCAGTACTTC